This TCR beta chain was retrieved from a study of T cell repertoires in cytomegalovirus infection. Overall study: Based on public TCR beta signatures, there were indications of CMV infection and of a matching HLA type.

CDR3 length equals 16 residues. The germline V gene has CDR1 LGHNA and CDR2 YNFKEQ. Trimming took off 0 bases at V and 1 base at J, with 11 bases between the two ends. This clonotype was counted a few times. TCRdb re-called the reads with MiXCR, one entry per CDR3 protein. This sample yields some 600,000 distinct CDR3 sequences, of which approximately 24% are seen a single time; around 7.6% belongs to the top ten. This TCR was recovered from a human donor in good health (CMV status not recorded). Some clones in this sample may be carry-over from other donors' samples. The sequencing input was CD8+ T cells from PBMCs. The chain is built from TRBV4-2 and TRBJ2-3; D remains unclear. Here the CDR3 DNA reads TGTGCCAGCAGCCAAGAGGACGTCGCGGGCACAGATACGCAGTATTTT. Translation gives CASSQEDVAGTDTQYF.